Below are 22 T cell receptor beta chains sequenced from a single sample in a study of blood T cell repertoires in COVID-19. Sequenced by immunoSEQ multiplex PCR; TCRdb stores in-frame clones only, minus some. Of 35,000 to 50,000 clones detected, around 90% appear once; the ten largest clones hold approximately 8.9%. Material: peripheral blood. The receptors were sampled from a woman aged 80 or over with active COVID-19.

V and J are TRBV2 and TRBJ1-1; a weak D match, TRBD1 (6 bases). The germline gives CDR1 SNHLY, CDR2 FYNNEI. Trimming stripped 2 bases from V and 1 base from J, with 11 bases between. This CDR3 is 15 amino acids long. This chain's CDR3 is CASSELRGGNTEAFF. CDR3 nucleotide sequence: TGTGCCAGCAGTGAATTACGAGGGGGGAACACTGAAGCTTTCTTT.

This CDR3 reads CAISESDSRGGEKLFF. The CDR3 DNA sequence: TGTGCCATCAGTGAGTCGGACTCAAGGGGAGGTGAAAAACTGTTTTTT. The chain uses TRBV10-3 and TRBJ1-4; a weak D match, TRBD1 (5 bases). The V and J ends lost 0 bases and 7 bases respectively, with 15 bases between them. The CDR3 is 16 amino acids. Per the germline V gene, CDR1 is ENHRY and CDR2 is SYGVKD.

The CDR3 nucleotides are TGTGCCAGCTCACCACTCTCGACTAGCGGGGAAGCAGATACGCAGTATTTT. It specifies CASSPLSTSGEADTQYF. The chain uses TRBV18 and TRBJ2-3; 11 nucleotides agree with TRBD2. Germline trimming cut 1 base from V and 4 bases from J; bases unmatched to any gene: 7. Looked up from germline, CDR1 is KGHSH and CDR2 is LQKENI. The length of the CDR3 is 17 residues.

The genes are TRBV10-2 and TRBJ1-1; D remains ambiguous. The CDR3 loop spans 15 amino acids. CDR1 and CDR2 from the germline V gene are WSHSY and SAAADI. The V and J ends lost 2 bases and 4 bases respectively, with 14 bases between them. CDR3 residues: CASSEKRGKSTEAFF. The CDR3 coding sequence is TGCGCCAGCAGTGAGAAACGGGGAAAGAGCACTGAAGCTTTCTTT.

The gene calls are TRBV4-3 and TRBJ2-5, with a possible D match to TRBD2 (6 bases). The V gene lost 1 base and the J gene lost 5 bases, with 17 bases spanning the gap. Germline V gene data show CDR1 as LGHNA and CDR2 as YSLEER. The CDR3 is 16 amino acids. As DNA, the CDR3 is TGCGCCAGCAGCCAAGGGACCGCGGGGTCCTGGGAGACCCAGTACTTC. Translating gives CASSQGTAGSWETQYF.

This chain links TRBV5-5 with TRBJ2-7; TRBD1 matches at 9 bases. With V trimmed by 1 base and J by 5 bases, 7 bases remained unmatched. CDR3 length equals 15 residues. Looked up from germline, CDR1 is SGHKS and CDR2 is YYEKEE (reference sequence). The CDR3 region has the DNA TGTGCCAGCAGCTTGAGGGCGGACAGGGGCGACGAGCAGTACTTC. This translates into CASSLRADRGDEQYF.

The CDR3 bases are TGCGCCAGCAGCATGGGACAGCCAGGCACCGGGGAGCTGTTTTTT. This translates into CASSMGQPGTGELFF. The chain uses TRBV5-1 and TRBJ2-2; 7 bases agree with TRBD1. The CDR3 contains 15 residues. Losses at the gene ends were 4 bases for V and 4 bases for J; bases not matched to a gene: 7. CDR1 is SGHRS, CDR2 YFSETQ, per germline.

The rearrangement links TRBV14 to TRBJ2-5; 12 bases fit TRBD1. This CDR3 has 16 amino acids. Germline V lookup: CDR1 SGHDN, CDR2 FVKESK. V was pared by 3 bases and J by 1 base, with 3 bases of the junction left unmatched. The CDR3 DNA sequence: TGTGCCAGCAGCCAGGGGACAGGGGGCGGCCAAGAGACCCAGTACTTC. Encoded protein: CASSQGTGGGQETQYF.

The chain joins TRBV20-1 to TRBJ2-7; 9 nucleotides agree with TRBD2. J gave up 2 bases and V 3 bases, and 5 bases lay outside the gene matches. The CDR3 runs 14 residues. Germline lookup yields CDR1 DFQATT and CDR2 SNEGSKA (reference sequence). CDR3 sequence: CSASIQRGAYEQYF. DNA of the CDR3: TGCAGTGCTAGTATACAGCGGGGGGCCTACGAGCAGTACTTC.

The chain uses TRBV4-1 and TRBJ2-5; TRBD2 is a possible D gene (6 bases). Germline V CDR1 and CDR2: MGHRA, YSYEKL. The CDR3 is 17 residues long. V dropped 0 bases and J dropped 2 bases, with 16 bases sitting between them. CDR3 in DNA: TGCGCCAGCAGCCAAGAGGGCGGGTTCGGAGGGCAAGAGACCCAGTACTTC. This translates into CASSQEGGFGGQETQYF.

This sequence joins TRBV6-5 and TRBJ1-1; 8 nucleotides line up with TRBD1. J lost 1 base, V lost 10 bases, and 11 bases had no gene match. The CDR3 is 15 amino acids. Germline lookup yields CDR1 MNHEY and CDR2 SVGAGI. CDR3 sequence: CATSQGAIPNTEAFF. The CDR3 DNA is TGTGCCACCTCTCAGGGGGCAATCCCGAACACTGAAGCTTTCTTT.

The CDR3 DNA reads TGTGCCACTAACCAGGGGGACCCCCAAAAAAGAGCTTTCTTT. This encodes CATNQGDPQKRAFF. The genes are TRBV6-5 and TRBJ1-1, with 7 bases matching TRBD1. V shed 10 bases, J shed 10 bases, and the junction held 18 bases outside the gene matches. The CDR3 is 14 residues long. Germline CDR1 MNHEY, CDR2 SVGAGI.

Here the CDR3 reads CATSIGRTMYGYTF. DNA of the CDR3: TGTGCCACCAGCATCGGCAGGACTATGTATGGCTACACCTTC. The chain has TRBV15 and TRBJ1-2; no clear D. Germline V gene lookup returns CDR1 LNHNV and CDR2 YYDKDF (reference sequence). This CDR3 contains 14 residues. Trimming left V 4 bases short and J 5 bases short, with 14 bases between.

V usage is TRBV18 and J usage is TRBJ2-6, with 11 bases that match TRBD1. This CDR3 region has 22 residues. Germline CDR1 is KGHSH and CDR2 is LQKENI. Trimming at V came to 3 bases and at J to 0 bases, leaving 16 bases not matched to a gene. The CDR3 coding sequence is TGTGCCAGCTCACCCTACGTCCCGGGACAGGGGGACCAAGGCTCTGGGGCCAACGTCCTGACTTTC. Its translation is CASSPYVPGQGDQGSGANVLTF.

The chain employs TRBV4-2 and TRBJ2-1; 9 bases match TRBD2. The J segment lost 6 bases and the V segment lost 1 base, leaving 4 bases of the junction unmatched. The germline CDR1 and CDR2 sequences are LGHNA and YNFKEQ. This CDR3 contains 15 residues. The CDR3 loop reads CASSQAASGANEQFF. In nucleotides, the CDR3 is TGTGCCAGCAGCCAAGCGGCTAGCGGGGCCAATGAGCAGTTCTTC.

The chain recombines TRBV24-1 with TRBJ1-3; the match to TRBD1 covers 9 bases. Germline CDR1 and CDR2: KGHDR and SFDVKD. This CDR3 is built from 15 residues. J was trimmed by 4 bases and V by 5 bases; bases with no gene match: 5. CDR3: CATSAGTGIGNTIYF. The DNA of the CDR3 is TGTGCCACCAGTGCCGGGACAGGGATCGGAAACACCATATATTTT.

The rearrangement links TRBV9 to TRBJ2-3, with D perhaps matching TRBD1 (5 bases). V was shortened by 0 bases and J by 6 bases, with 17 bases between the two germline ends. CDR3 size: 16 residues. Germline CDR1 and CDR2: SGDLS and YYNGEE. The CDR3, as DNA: TGTGCCAGCAGCGTAGCAGTCGGCAGGGCGGCGGATACGCAGTATTTT. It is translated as CASSVAVGRAADTQYF.

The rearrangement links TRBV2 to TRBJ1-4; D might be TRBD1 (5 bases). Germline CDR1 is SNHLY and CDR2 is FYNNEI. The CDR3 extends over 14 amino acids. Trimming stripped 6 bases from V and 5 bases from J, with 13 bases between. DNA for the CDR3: TGTGCCAGCAGCCACCAGGGAATAAATGAAAAACTGTTTTTT. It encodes CASSHQGINEKLFF.

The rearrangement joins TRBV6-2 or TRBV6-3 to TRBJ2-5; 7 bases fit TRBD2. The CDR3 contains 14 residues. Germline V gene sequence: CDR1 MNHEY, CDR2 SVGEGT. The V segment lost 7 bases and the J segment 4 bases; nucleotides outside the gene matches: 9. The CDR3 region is CASTPGTGGETQYF. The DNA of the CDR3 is TGTGCCAGCACCCCAGGTACGGGGGGAGAGACCCAGTACTTC.

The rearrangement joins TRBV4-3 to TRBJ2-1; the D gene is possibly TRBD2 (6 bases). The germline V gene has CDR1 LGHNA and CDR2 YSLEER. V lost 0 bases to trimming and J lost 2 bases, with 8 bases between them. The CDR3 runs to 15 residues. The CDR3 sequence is CASSQDRLAYNEQFF. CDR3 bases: TGCGCCAGCAGCCAAGACCGACTAGCCTACAATGAGCAGTTCTTC.

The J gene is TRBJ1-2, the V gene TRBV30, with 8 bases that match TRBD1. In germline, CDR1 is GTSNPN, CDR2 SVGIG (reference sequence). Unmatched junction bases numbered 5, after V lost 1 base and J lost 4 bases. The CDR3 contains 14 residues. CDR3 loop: CAWSGARGLYGYTF. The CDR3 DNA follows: TGTGCCTGGAGTGGGGCCAGGGGGCTCTATGGCTACACCTTC.

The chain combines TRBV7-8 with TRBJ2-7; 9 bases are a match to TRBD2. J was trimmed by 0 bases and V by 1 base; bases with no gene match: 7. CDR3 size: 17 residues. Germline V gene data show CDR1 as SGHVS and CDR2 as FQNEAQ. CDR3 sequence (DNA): TGTGCCAGCAGCTTAGGAGGGCTAGCGGGATTCTCCTACGAGCAGTACTTC. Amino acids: CASSLGGLAGFSYEQYF.